This TCR beta chain was found in a study of CD8 T cells in Susac syndrome. Relapsing-remitting disease, either stable or active, was present in the multiple sclerosis controls, who were treatment-naive patients. TEMRA cells were FACS-enriched, with CD8+ and CD4+ T cells isolated negatively. When the RNA was reverse transcribed, random hexamers were used with an input of about 0.5 to 1 ug. By means of immunoSEQ multiplex PCR, TCR beta CDR3 spanning 54 Vbeta and 13 Jbeta underwent amplification. TCRdb reprocessed the immunoSEQ multiplex PCR reads with MiXCR, giving one entry per CDR3 protein. The sample shows approximately 180,000 distinct CDR3 sequences, approximately 96% of them seen only once. Germline CDR1 is MNHEY and CDR2 is SMNVEV (reference sequence). Trimming took off 2 bases at V and 5 bases at J, with 10 bases between the two ends. This CDR3 contains 13 residues.

The specimen sequenced was CD4+ T cells from PBMCs. The TCR sequence derives from a human donor with multiple sclerosis. This sequence joins TRBV27 and TRBJ2-7; D is possibly TRBD1 (6 bases). This chain's CDR3 is CASSLAGENEQYF. DNA of the CDR3: TGTGCCAGCAGTTTAGCAGGGGAAAACGAGCAGTACTTC.